The rows below give T cell receptor beta chains drawn from one sample of a study of blood T cell repertoires in COVID-19. Sequenced by immunoSEQ multiplex PCR; TCRdb stores in-frame clones only, minus some. Counted here are fewer than 250,000 clones, 89% occurring once; the ten biggest clones make up 6.5% to 9.5%. Sample: PBMCs or T cells enriched from blood (not recorded which). All receptors come from a woman aged 18 to 35 who had recovered from COVID-19. Each CDR3 is given with its conserved first and last residue.

j_call,v_call,cdr3_aa
TRBJ1-1,TRBV6-5,CASSLYPGGASTEAFF
TRBJ2-3,TRBV2,CASSGMGQVPDTQYF
TRBJ1-1,TRBV5-1,CASSPPGVLNTEAFF
TRBJ2-3,TRBV11-3,CASSSGGTPYYSTDTQYF
TRBJ1-2,TRBV12-3/TRBV12-4,CASSLHYGYTF
TRBJ2-1,TRBV19,CASSIDPPGLAGGLDEQFF
TRBJ2-1,TRBV7-9,CASSSGPGQGNEQFF
TRBJ2-2,TRBV28,CASNGFTGELFF
TRBJ1-4,TRBV19,CASSSGQGLATNEKLFF
TRBJ1-3,TRBV10-2,CASSATGNTIYF
TRBJ1-5,TRBV2,CASSGRTGGQPQHF
TRBJ2-2,TRBV5-1,CASTWGQLDTGELFF
TRBJ2-4,TRBV30,CAWSVQGAKNIQYF
TRBJ2-2,TRBV15,CATSYSGTGGENLFF
TRBJ2-1,TRBV7-9,CASSPDMGRNNEQFF
TRBJ1-4,TRBV6-1,CASSEVRLNEKLFF
TRBJ2-2,TRBV16,CASSQLAPGLTGELFF
TRBJ2-1,TRBV9,CASSVGTDYNEQFF
TRBJ1-1,TRBV30,CAWSFAWRENTEAFF
TRBJ1-5,TRBV24-1,CATSDPDSYNGNQPQHF
TRBJ2-2,TRBV6-1,CASSVASGGSSTGELFF
TRBJ2-2,TRBV18,CASSPPVGQGPTGELFF
TRBJ1-2,TRBV30,CAWSHPGLYGYTF
TRBJ2-5,TRBV13,CASSLGDRGWETQYF
TRBJ2-7,TRBV12-5,CASGLPGTSGENYEQYF
TRBJ1-1,TRBV19,CASSSRGGNTEAFF
TRBJ2-1,TRBV6-5,CASSPGQGGLNEQFF
TRBJ1-2,TRBV14,CATNRAGGTYGYTF
TRBJ1-2,TRBV28,CASSSPTGIYGYTF
TRBJ1-1,TRBV5-4,CASSFGGKAEAFF
TRBJ2-1,TRBV6-4,CASRARGTDSYNEQFF
TRBJ1-6,TRBV30,CAWSQSGNSPLHF
TRBJ1-2,TRBV30,CASGQRAYGYTF
TRBJ2-1,TRBV19,CASSPTGSSYNEQFF
TRBJ2-2,TRBV5-1,CASSFPIGQADTGELFF
TRBJ1-6,TRBV2,CASEGQGRDSPLHF
TRBJ1-3,TRBV6-5,CASGTRGNTIYF
TRBJ1-2,TRBV28,CASSRGGLGYGYTF
TRBJ1-2,TRBV15,CATSPSVGTLANYGYTF
TRBJ2-1,TRBV24-1,CATSDLSGGRGAYHNEQFF
TRBJ1-1,TRBV5-1,CASSFLTGATEAFF
TRBJ2-1,TRBV9,CASSVESSSPGEQFF
TRBJ1-1,TRBV30,CAWSGGNRGHTEAFF
TRBJ1-1,TRBV12-3/TRBV12-4,CASRTTILRAFF
TRBJ1-6,TRBV19,CASSAGSGHSPLHF
TRBJ2-4,TRBV28,CASWEGLSGTNIQYF